This section outlines one T cell receptor (beta chain) sequence together with its context. The antigen this receptor binds is unknown. No much larger clone exists at a distance of one base, and base qualities are not known. Patients with autoimmune disease history or receiving systemic immunosuppression were excluded from the trial. Peripheral blood for TCR sequencing was collected from all dose cohorts at baseline, on cycle 4 day 1, and on cycle 7 day 1. Samples were obtained from an open-label, multicenter, first-in-human phase I dose-escalation trial of ivuxolimab. Adults with locally advanced or metastatic melanoma, renal cell, hepatocellular, or head and neck squamous cell carcinoma were enrolled in the trial. Before TCR sequencing, CD4+ T cells and CD8+ T cells from peripheral blood were sorted into separate populations. This sample stems from a study of OX40 agonist ivuxolimab in advanced cancers. For the wider study: Ivuxolimab was a fully human IgG2 agonistic monoclonal antibody targeting the costimulatory receptor OX40 (CD134). Intravenous ivuxolimab was administered to patients every 2 weeks at six dose levels: 0.01, 0.1, 0.3, 1.5, 3 and 10 mg/kg. Of the roughly 50 dose-escalation patients, hepatocellular carcinoma was present in around 20, melanoma in approximately 15, renal cell carcinoma in 9 and head and neck cancer in 9. The dose-escalation cohort was around 83% male with a mean age of approximately 60 years, ranging from roughly 20 to 85. Patients were allowed to have had prior anti-PD-1, anti-PD-L1 or anti-CTLA-4 therapy, and less than 45% of the dose-escalation patients had previously received checkpoint inhibitors. Partial responses were achieved by three dose-escalation patients, of whom one had hepatocellular carcinoma and two had cutaneous melanoma. Peripheral TCRbeta sequencing aimed to test whether ivuxolimab altered TCR sequence diversity and caused clonal T-cell expansion. The paper reports the monotherapy dose-escalation portion (N of about 52 patients) of the phase I ivuxolimab trial. Study-wide findings and limitations: Partial responders in the 0.1-3.0 mg/kg groups had among the lowest normalized peripheral clonal expansion, especially among CD8+ T cells. Low levels of normalized T-cell clonal expansion were also seen in some nonresponding patients. Clonal expansion of both CD4+ and CD8+ blood T cells was observed from baseline to week 6 at doses 0.1 to 3.0 mg/kg. After ivuxolimab, more expanded clones were found on average in CD8+ T cells than in CD4+ T cells. Antigen specificity was not determined for the clonally expanded peripheral T cells.

V trim: 5 bases; J trim: 1 base; unmatched bases: 8. Sequences SQVTM (CDR1) and ANQGSEA (CDR2) are obtained from the germline V gene. From the cysteine through the phenylalanine, the CDR3 covers 15 amino acids. The CDR3 DNA has 45 bases and is translated from base 1. For sequencing of the TCRbeta CDR3 region, genomic DNA was extracted from the sorted cells. The immunoSEQ Assay was used to sequence the TCRbeta CDR3 regions. TCRdb provides this immuneACCESS table in a form limited to in-frame rearrangements. Some clones are lacking; in checked studies, under half of them reflect an unresolved V gene, and why the rest are absent is not known. The sample yields 40,000 to 45,000 clones; around 89% were counted once. Of the sample, 4.5% to 6% falls within the top ten clones.

The V gene is TRBV29-1 and the J gene is TRBJ1-2, and 9 junction bases match TRBD1. This TCR derives from an adult with an advanced solid tumor such as melanoma, head and neck, liver or kidney cancer. This specimen consisted of CD4+ or CD8+ T cells sorted from blood, obtained in a trial of the OX40 agonist ivuxolimab. Here is the DNA: TGCAGCGTTACGGGACAGGGCGCGGTTAACTATGGCTACACCTTC. This gives the protein CSVTGQGAVNYGYTF. Full variable domain (CDR3 extended with the reference TRBV29-1 and TRBJ1-2 proteins): SAVISQKPSRDICQRGTSLTIQCQVDSQVTMMFWYRQQPGQSLTLIATANQGSEATYESGFVIDKFPISRPNLTFSTLTVSNMSPEDSSIYLCSVTGQGAVNYGYTFGSGTRLTVV.